This entry features one T cell receptor (beta chain) sequence. This record comes from a study of control samples from healthy donors and cancer patients. TCRdb's table, derived via immunoSEQ multiplex PCR, lists solely in-frame clones and lacks some. The sample yields over 100,000 clones, 92% seen once. The CDR3 has 15 residues. Unmatched junction bases numbered 6, after V lost 3 bases and J lost 9 bases. CDR1 is WSHSY, CDR2 SAAADI, per germline. The V gene is TRBV10-2, the J gene TRBJ1-6, with TRBD1 matching 9 bases. The TCR sequence derives from a woman between 45 and 65 years old in good health. The sample was blood. The DNA for the CDR3 is TGCGCCAGCAGTGACAGGACAGGGGACAGTTCACCCCTCCACTTT. Its protein is CASSDRTGDSSPLHF.